This is a list of T cell receptor beta chains from one sample in a study of cytomegalovirus exposure and HLA in healthy donors. Repertoires were generated with immunoSEQ multiplex PCR, while TCRdb's copy carries only in-frame clones and drops some. Altogether fewer than 250,000 clones are present, roughly four fifths being singletons, with the ten largest covering around 3.2%. Sequenced: PBMCs. These receptors all stem from a woman aged 25 to 39 in good health and CMV-seropositive. CDR3s include the opening cysteine and the closing phenylalanine or tryptophan. The D gene is left open where the match is weak. Size is omitted from some rows. Given values are once, few, many or a class for expanded clones.

clone_size cdr3_length j_call d_call v_call cdr3_aa cdr3_nt
few 17 TRBJ1-4 TRBD1 TRBV7-9 CASSPRTGSVANEKLFF TGTGCCAGCAGTCCGCGGACAGGGTCGGTGGCTAATGAAAAACTGTTTTTT
few 13 TRBJ2-7 . TRBV5-1 CASSQQGQGEQYF TGCGCCAGCAGTCAGCAGGGCCAGGGCGAGCAGTACTTC
. 15 TRBJ1-2 . TRBV28 CASSSEGTAAEGYTF TGTGCCAGCAGTTCCGAAGGCACGGCGGCTGAGGGCTACACCTTC
. 18 TRBJ2-3 TRBD2 TRBV18 CASSPPASGKSDTDTQYF TGTGCCAGCTCACCACCAGCTAGCGGGAAGTCTGACACAGATACGCAGTATTTT
once 15 TRBJ1-5 TRBD1 TRBV19 CASSNTGGNQQPQHF TGTGCCAGTAGTAATACAGGGGGAAATCAGCAGCCCCAGCATTTT
. 14 TRBJ1-1 TRBD1 TRBV25-1 CASSARQGETEAFF TGTGCCAGCAGTGCTCGACAGGGGGAAACTGAAGCTTTCTTT
few 18 TRBJ2-6 TRBD1 TRBV5-8 CASSPGTERPSGANVLTF TGTGCCAGCAGCCCCGGGACAGAGCGCCCCTCTGGGGCCAACGTCCTGACTTTC
. 13 TRBJ2-7 . TRBV28 CASTGQFSYEQYF TGTGCCAGCACAGGACAGTTTTCCTACGAGCAGTACTTC
. 15 TRBJ2-5 TRBD2 TRBV7-9 CASSFRGRAGETQYF TGTGCCAGCAGCTTTCGCGGGAGGGCTGGTGAGACCCAGTACTTC
. 17 TRBJ2-6 . TRBV5-1 CASSLDTLGGGANVLTF TGCGCCAGCAGCTTGGACACCTTGGGAGGAGGGGCCAACGTCCTGACTTTC
. 17 TRBJ2-3 . TRBV6-1 CASSETAGGSMADTQYF TGTGCCAGCAGTGAGACGGCCGGAGGGAGTATGGCAGATACGCAGTATTTT
. 15 TRBJ2-3 . TRBV7-6 CASSLGWAGTDTQYF TGTGCCAGCAGCTTAGGGTGGGCTGGGACAGATACGCAGTATTTT
. 14 TRBJ2-7 . TRBV11-2 CASSPAGQGHEQYF TGTGCCAGCAGCCCAGCTGGGCAGGGTCACGAGCAGTACTTC